This T cell receptor beta chain appears in the sequencing data of a study of CD8 T cells in Susac syndrome. This CDR3 is 16 amino acids long. Germline CDR1 is MNHEY and CDR2 is SMNVEV (reference sequence). V was cut by 3 bases and J by 5 bases, with 18 bases left in between. Random hexamers served to reverse transcribe roughly 0.45 to 1 ug RNA. TCRdb re-derived calls from the immunoSEQ multiplex PCR reads in MiXCR, one entry per CDR3 protein. The top ten hold around 0.08% of the sample, which has around 200,000 distinct CDR3 sequences, over 90% seen once. The table lists this clonotype with a count of one. TEMRA cells were enriched by FACS, while CD8+ and CD4+ T cells were obtained through a negative isolation that was performed magnetically.

Specimen: CD4+ T cells from PBMCs. This chain links TRBV27 with TRBJ2-3, with a tentative D call TRBD2 (5 bases). This clonotype originated in a human donor with multiple sclerosis. The CDR3 DNA sequence: TGTGCCAGCAGTTTTCGAGCGGTTTTCCTCGGAGATACGCAGTATTTT. Translated: CASSFRAVFLGDTQYF.